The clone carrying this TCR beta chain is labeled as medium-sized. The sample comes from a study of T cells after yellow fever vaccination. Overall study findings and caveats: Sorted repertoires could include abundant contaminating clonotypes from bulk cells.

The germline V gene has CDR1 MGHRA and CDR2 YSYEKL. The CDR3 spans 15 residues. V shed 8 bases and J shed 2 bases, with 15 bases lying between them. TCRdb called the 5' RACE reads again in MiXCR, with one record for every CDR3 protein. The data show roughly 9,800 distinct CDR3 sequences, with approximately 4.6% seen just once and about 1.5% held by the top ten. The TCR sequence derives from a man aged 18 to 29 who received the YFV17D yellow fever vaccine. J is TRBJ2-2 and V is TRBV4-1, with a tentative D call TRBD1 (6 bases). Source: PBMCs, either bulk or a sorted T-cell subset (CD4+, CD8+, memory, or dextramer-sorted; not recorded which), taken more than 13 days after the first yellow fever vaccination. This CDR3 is CASENRDINTGELFF. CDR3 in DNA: TGCGCCAGCGAGAACCGGGACATTAACACCGGGGAGCTGTTTTTT.